The clone carrying this TCR beta chain was recorded at least ten times. The sample belongs to a study of T cells after posttransplantation cyclophosphamide. The V and J ends lost 1 base and 0 bases, in that order; junction bases with no gene match: 0. Germline V gene sequence: CDR1 MGHRA, CDR2 YSYEKL. The CDR3 contains 15 residues. Here immunoSEQ multiplex PCR was the method, and the copy in TCRdb shows in-frame clones only, minus some. This sample has some 23,000 clones, each found more than once. The sequencing sample was made of PBMCs. The source is a woman aged 50 to 60 in good health, CMV-negative, and a related stem cell transplant donor. This sequence joins TRBV4-1 and TRBJ2-7, with 10 bases fitting TRBD1. Here the CDR3 reads CASSQGQGASYEQYF. The CDR3 DNA follows: TGCGCCAGCAGCCAAGGACAGGGGGCCTCCTACGAGCAGTACTTC.